This T cell receptor beta chain was sequenced during a study of T cell changes during pregnancy in multiple sclerosis. The CDR3 has 14 residues. V gave up 8 bases and J gave up 6 bases; unmatched junction bases: 8. Looked up from germline, CDR1 is MGHRA and CDR2 is YSYEKL. The method was immunoSEQ multiplex PCR; TCRdb's version includes in-frame clones alone and lacks a portion of them. The repertoire has 90,000 to 95,000 clones, approximately 94% of them found once; the top ten carry roughly 2.4%. The TCR was taken from a female donor with multiple sclerosis, enrolled in a pregnancy study. The genes are TRBV4-1 and TRBJ2-1, with 9 bases aligning to TRBD2. The sample was peripheral blood, taken in the third trimester of pregnancy. CDR3 DNA sequence: TGCGCCAGCCGGGGACTAGCAGACGTCAATGAGCAGTTCTTC. Amino acid sequence: CASRGLADVNEQFF.